This T cell receptor (beta chain) was captured in a study of shared clonotypes between healthy human individuals. The study, taken as a whole, reports: Non-shared clonotypes showed lower generation probabilities than clonotypes common to all four donors.

As for this clone: Its antigen is unidentified.

The study ran the assay at deep level. DNA at around 190 ng, 25,000 to 30,000 T cell genomes, went into sorted-subset replicate PCRs. Clones were read by immunoSEQ multiplex PCR, and TCRdb kept only the in-frame ones, dropping some. This sample has about 1.5 million clones, with nearly 99% found just once. Between the trimmed V and J ends, which lost 6 bases and 4 bases, there was a span of 17 bases. CDR3 size: 14 residues. CDR1 and CDR2 from the germline V gene are SQVTM and ANQGSEA. Sequencing was performed on naive CD4+ T cells sorted from blood. Subset defined: CD45RA+ positively selected. J is TRBJ2-3 and V is TRBV29-1; no reliable D call. This receptor was identified in a man aged 25-40 years in good health. CDR3 nucleotide sequence: TGCAGCGTAGACTTACCTGGACGAGCAGATACGCAGTATTTT. This sequence encodes CSVDLPGRADTQYF.